Listed below are T cell receptor beta chains from one sample, sequenced in a study of control samples from healthy donors and cancer patients. This table comes from immunoSEQ multiplex PCR, and its TCRdb copy is limited to in-frame clones, with some not included. The sample has about 150,000 clones; under 95% are singletons. The source material was blood. All receptors derive from a woman between 18 and 29 years old in good health. The CDR3 runs from the conserved cysteine through the conserved F or W. Each record gives: CDR3 length, J gene, V gene, D gene, clone size, CDR3 protein. D genes are given only for firm matches. Rows may omit the clone size; those that give it use once, few, many or a size class.

>13|TRBJ1-1|TRBV2|-|-
CASSRDKNTEAFF
>15|TRBJ1-2|TRBV10-3|-|-
CAISARDRDLYGYTF
>16|TRBJ2-7|TRBV6-2/TRBV6-3|-|-
CASSYLGAGDPYEQYF
>13|TRBJ2-2|TRBV12-3/TRBV12-4|TRBD1|-
CASRPGQAGELFF
>14|TRBJ2-1|TRBV18|-|-
CASPDSGPNNEQFF
>13|TRBJ1-2|TRBV29-1|TRBD1|-
CSVSGTGSFGYTF
>15|TRBJ1-6|TRBV5-1|-|-
CASSRGQPDNSPLHF
>16|TRBJ2-7|TRBV11-2|TRBD1|-
CASSLGGVRGPYEQYF
>15|TRBJ2-1|TRBV9|TRBD2|-
CASSYRGGRVDEQFF
>15|TRBJ1-4|TRBV28|-|-
CASSLFGTVNEKLFF
>13|TRBJ2-4|TRBV7-3|-|-
CASNGPAKNIQYF
>14|TRBJ1-1|TRBV5-6|-|-
CASSLGHMNTEAFF
>14|TRBJ1-2|TRBV19|-|-
CASSISAVPYGYTF
>19|TRBJ1-2|TRBV4-1|-|-
CASSQDRGDILFFNYGYTF
>16|TRBJ2-3|TRBV11-2|TRBD2|-
CASSLELAGGTDTQYF
>12|TRBJ1-2|TRBV18|-|once
CASSPPNYGYTF
>13|TRBJ2-1|TRBV28|-|-
CASRPPVRDEQFF
>17|TRBJ2-1|TRBV4-3|-|-
CASSQDAAGPSYNEQFF
>15|TRBJ1-5|TRBV5-6|-|-
CASSLLSAGNQPQHF
>16|TRBJ2-3|TRBV6-2/TRBV6-3|-|-
CASSYSAEGYSDTQYF
>15|TRBJ2-7|TRBV5-1|TRBD1|few
CASSIRTGWNYEQYF
>17|TRBJ1-2|TRBV5-6|-|-
CASSLRWSGQTNYGYTF
>14|TRBJ2-7|TRBV11-3|TRBD1|-
CASSLDRTGDEQYF
>16|TRBJ2-7|TRBV5-6|TRBD1|few
CAGLLPTGQGKDEQYF
>15|TRBJ2-2|TRBV5-1|-|-
CASSGTTAGTGELFF
>13|TRBJ1-2|TRBV12-3/TRBV12-4|-|-
CASNLRNNYGYTF
>14|TRBJ1-2|TRBV19|TRBD1|-
CASSLGTGYYGYTF
>12|TRBJ2-5|TRBV19|-|-
CASNEGSETQYF
>17|TRBJ1-6|TRBV7-3|TRBD1|-
CASSLEGADPYNSPLHF
>14|TRBJ2-3|TRBV5-1|-|-
CASSLELAKDTQYF
>14|TRBJ1-1|TRBV13|-|-
CASSPRTGNTEAFF
>12|TRBJ1-2|TRBV7-9|-|once
CASSTGNYGYTF
>13|TRBJ1-2|TRBV10-3|-|-
CAISEMAGSGYTF
>15|TRBJ2-5|TRBV11-1|TRBD2|-
CASSLVAGGLETQYF
>16|TRBJ2-5|TRBV27|-|-
CASSPTTSGSIRTQYF
>14|TRBJ2-7|TRBV20-1|TRBD1|-
CSASQTGLPYEQYF
>17|TRBJ1-1|TRBV5-5|-|-
CASSLVGDRSGDTEAFF
>14|TRBJ2-5|TRBV4-3|-|-
CASSTAPTGETQYF
>20|TRBJ1-5|TRBV28|-|-
CASTATPGSGEPHSNQPQHF
>18|TRBJ1-3|TRBV9|TRBD1|-
CASSVVWSQGDSGNTIYF
>15|TRBJ2-1|TRBV18|TRBD2|-
CASSAGTSAYNEQFF
>14|TRBJ1-2|TRBV19|-|-
CASSITATNYGYTF
>15|TRBJ2-2|TRBV18|TRBD1|-
CASSPRQGDTGELFF
>16|TRBJ2-3|TRBV7-9|-|-
CASSLDSSVSTDTQYF
>15|TRBJ2-5|TRBV5-1|-|-
CACHRDSGYQETQYF
>15|TRBJ1-1|TRBV4-2|TRBD1|-
CASSQEGQGTFEAFF
>13|TRBJ2-5|TRBV11-2|-|-
CASSSTYQETQYF
>13|TRBJ2-3|TRBV6-5|-|-
CASSYSFTDTQYF
>15|TRBJ2-3|TRBV6-2/TRBV6-3|-|once
CASSYFTSGADTQYF
>14|TRBJ2-3|TRBV6-5|-|-
CASRHLAATDTQYF
>14|TRBJ1-3|TRBV7-9|-|-
CASSLALWGNTIYF
>17|TRBJ1-5|TRBV23-1|TRBD1|-
CASSHLRGCGINQPQHF
>14|TRBJ1-5|TRBV19|-|-
CASSVWTGNQPQHF
>14|TRBJ2-2|TRBV7-2|TRBD1|-
CASSLTGYTGELFF
>16|TRBJ1-3|TRBV9|-|-
CASSSTQGVSRNTIYF
>15|TRBJ1-1|TRBV11-2|-|-
CASSPRGLENTEAFF
>15|TRBJ1-1|TRBV6-6|-|-
CASSYSDGRNTEAFF
>15|TRBJ1-2|TRBV6-5|-|-
CASSRQGLLDYGYTF
>15|TRBJ2-3|TRBV6-5|TRBD1|-
CASSYGTQGTDTQYF
>14|TRBJ1-2|TRBV5-5|-|-
CASSLVGPPYGYTF